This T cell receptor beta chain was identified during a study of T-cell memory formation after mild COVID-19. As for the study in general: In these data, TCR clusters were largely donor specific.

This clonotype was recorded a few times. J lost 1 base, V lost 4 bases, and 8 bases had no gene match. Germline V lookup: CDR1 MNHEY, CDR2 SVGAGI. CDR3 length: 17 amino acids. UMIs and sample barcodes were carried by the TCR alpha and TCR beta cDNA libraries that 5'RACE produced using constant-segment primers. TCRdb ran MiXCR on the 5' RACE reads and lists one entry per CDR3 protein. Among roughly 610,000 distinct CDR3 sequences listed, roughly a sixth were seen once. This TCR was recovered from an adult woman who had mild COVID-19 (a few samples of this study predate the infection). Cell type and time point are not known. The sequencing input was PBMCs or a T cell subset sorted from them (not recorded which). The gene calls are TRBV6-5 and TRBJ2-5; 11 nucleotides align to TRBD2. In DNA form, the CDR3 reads TGTGCCAGCAGTTCCCAACCGGGACTAGCGGTCCAAGAGACCCAGTACTTC. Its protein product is CASSSQPGLAVQETQYF.